Included here is one T cell receptor (beta chain) sequence, with context. What it recognizes is unknown. This sample is drawn from a study of cytotoxic CD8 clonotypes in ibrutinib-treated CLL. The overall study: Responses comprised around 24 partial and 2 complete; at median approximately 68 months, 14 remained remitted and approximately twelve progressed. Whole-study results and caveats: Contraction or stability on treatment characterized the public clonotypes, which were uncommon. Baseline clonality was higher than in age-matched healthy donors and moved in step with circulating CD8+ T-cell counts.

The table came from immunoSEQ multiplex PCR; TCRdb's copy has only in-frame clones and leaves some out. The repertoire holds fewer than 200,000 clones, about 84% seen once, with around 4.5% in the top ten. Sequences were derived from PBMCs, sampled after 24 months of ibrutinib treatment. The origin of this receptor is a human donor with chronic lymphocytic leukemia.

CDR3 nucleotides: TGTGCCTGGAGTCGAGGATATCAAGAGACCCAGTACTTC. Amino acids: CAWSRGYQETQYF. The chain employs TRBV30 and TRBJ2-5, with D unresolved. This CDR3 contains 13 residues. Trimming left V 2 bases short and J 2 bases short, with 9 bases between. CDR1 and CDR2 from the germline V gene are GTSNPN and SVGIG (reference sequence).